The next 21 T cell receptor beta chains were all read from a single sample in a study of vaccination effects on CD4 cells after COVID-19. Antigen-specific CD4+ T cells were expanded (with viral peptide pools) by the ViraFEST assay ahead of sequencing. Following 10 days of culture, CD4+ T cells were isolated. It was two doses of either the BNT162b2 or mRNA-1273 vaccine that participants received. No antigen has been assigned to these receptors. Data came from immunoSEQ multiplex PCR; TCRdb stores just in-frame clones and leaves some out. This repertoire shows roughly 23,000 clones, around 77% found once; its top ten account for around 25%. This specimen was CD4+ T cells from PBMCs cultured with HCoV-NL63 spike peptides, taken after COVID-19 vaccination. All receptors derive from a human donor who received a COVID-19 vaccine.

In this sample, this clone turned up a few times. The V call is TRBV6-5, the J call TRBJ1-1, with 7 bases identical to TRBD1. CDR3 size: 16 residues. Germline loops: CDR1 MNHEY, CDR2 SVGAGI. J lost 1 base, V lost 4 bases, and 9 bases had no gene match. For the CDR3, the DNA is TGTGCCAGCAGTTCCCAGACAGGGATTGGGAACACTGAAGCTTTCTTT. Its translation is CASSSQTGIGNTEAFF.

This sequence joins TRBV3-1 (or the pseudogene TRBV3-2) and TRBJ2-7; the match to TRBD1 covers 10 bases. CDR1 is LGHDT and CDR2 is YNNKEL in the germline V gene (reference sequence). The CDR3 spans 15 residues. V lost 5 bases and J lost 4; bases outside the gene matches: 8. In nucleotides, the CDR3 is TGTGCCAGCAGCACTCCCGGGACAGGGGTATACGAGCAGTACTTC. It specifies CASSTPGTGVYEQYF.

The CDR3 DNA follows: TGCGCCAGCAGCCCCCGGGACAGCTGGACCGGGGAGCTGTTTTTT. This codes for CASSPRDSWTGELFF. The gene calls are TRBV5-1 and TRBJ2-2, with 7 positions matching TRBD1. This CDR3 region has 15 residues. Germline CDR1 and CDR2: SGHRS and YFSETQ. V lost 4 bases, J lost 5 bases, and 8 bases stayed unmatched.

The chain joins TRBV11-2 to TRBJ1-3; D not certain. Germline V gives CDR1 SGHAT, CDR2 FQNNGV. The germline V and J ends were trimmed by 2 bases and 4 bases, with 3 bases remaining between them. The length of the CDR3 is 12 residues. The CDR3 DNA reads TGTGCCAGCAGCTTACAGGGAAACACCATATATTTT. It translates to CASSLQGNTIYF.

The chain uses TRBV6-5 and TRBJ2-7; weak D call: TRBD2 (5 bases). Trimming stripped 5 bases from V and 5 bases from J, with 13 bases between. The CDR3 is 13 amino acids. Germline V lookup: CDR1 MNHEY, CDR2 SVGAGI. CDR3 DNA sequence: TGTGCCAGCAGTCTGAAGCCGGGGAACGAGCAGTACTTC. Translation gives CASSLKPGNEQYF.

The chain employs TRBV5-1 and TRBJ1-2; a weak D match, TRBD1 (5 bases). CDR1 and CDR2 (germline): SGHRS, YFSETQ. The CDR3 has 15 amino acids. V dropped 3 bases and J dropped 2 bases, with 14 bases sitting between them. The CDR3 DNA is TGCGCCAGCAGCTCGGCTCAGGGAGCAAACTATGGCTACACCTTC. Residues: CASSSAQGANYGYTF.

V is TRBV3-1 (or the pseudogene TRBV3-2) and J is TRBJ2-3; possibly TRBD2 for D (5 bases). This CDR3 comprises 16 residues. Looked up from germline, CDR1 is LGHDT and CDR2 is YNNKEL (reference sequence). The V and J ends lost 0 bases and 2 bases respectively, with 12 bases between them. CDR3: CASSQESVAYTDTQYF. The CDR3 DNA is TGTGCCAGCAGCCAAGAATCCGTAGCGTACACAGATACGCAGTATTTT.

This clone was seen more than once but under ten times. The chain combines TRBV19 with TRBJ1-5, with D possibly matching TRBD1 (5 bases). V lost 1 base and J lost 3, with 10 bases in between. This CDR3 spans 15 amino acids. Germline V gene data show CDR1 as LNHDA and CDR2 as SQIVND (reference sequence). The DNA for the CDR3 is TGTGCCAGTAGTATAGCCGACGGGACCAATCAGCCCCAGCATTTT. It specifies CASSIADGTNQPQHF.

A single count supports this clone. The rearrangement joins TRBV6-6 to TRBJ2-7, with TRBD1 as a possible D gene (7 bases). The CDR3 totals 16 residues. The V end lost 1 base, the J end lost 1 base, and 14 bases lay between the germline ends. Germline V lookup: CDR1 MNHNY, CDR2 SVGAGI (reference sequence). The CDR3 loop reads CASSYFGGGFSYEQYF. In nucleotides, the CDR3 is TGTGCCAGCAGTTACTTCGGAGGGGGCTTTTCCTACGAGCAGTACTTC.

This clone occurred once. The rearrangement links TRBV7-2 to TRBJ1-2; a possible D gene is TRBD1 (5 bases). CDR3 length: 17 amino acids. Germline CDR1 reads SGHTA; CDR2 reads FQGNSA. V was shortened by 1 base and J by 3 bases, with 18 bases between the two germline ends. In DNA form, the CDR3 reads TGTGCCAGCAGCTTAGGGGTGGGCGCCAGGGTGTACTATGGCTACACCTTC. It translates to CASSLGVGARVYYGYTF.

In its sample, this clone was seen once. V gene TRBV3-1 (or the pseudogene TRBV3-2) combines with J gene TRBJ2-3, with TRBD2 matching over 9 bases. The CDR3 loop spans 16 amino acids. V lost 0 bases and J lost 5; bases outside the gene matches: 6. Germline V gene sequence: CDR1 LGHDT, CDR2 YNNKEL (reference sequence). The DNA of the CDR3 is TGTGCCAGCAGCCAAGAATCCCTAGCGGGGCTAGATACGCAGTATTTT. This encodes CASSQESLAGLDTQYF.

V gene TRBV6-6 combines with J gene TRBJ1-1, with a weak D call TRBD1 (5 bases). This CDR3 has 14 amino acids. Looked up from germline, CDR1 is MNHNY and CDR2 is SVGAGI (reference sequence). With 2 bases removed from V and 1 base from J, the gap between germline ends came to 8 bases. The CDR3: CASSYPGQNTEAFF. CDR3 in DNA: TGTGCCAGCAGTTACCCCGGACAGAACACTGAAGCTTTCTTT.

The sample holds a few counts of this clone. This sequence joins TRBV7-6 and TRBJ2-7; no definite D call. The ends were cut back, 1 base at V and 4 bases at J, with 8 bases in the middle. The CDR3 spans 13 residues. CDR1 is SGHVS, CDR2 FNYEAQ, per germline. CDR3 residues: CASSLDAEYEQYF. The CDR3 coding sequence is TGTGCCAGCAGCTTAGATGCGGAGTACGAGCAGTACTTC.

V is TRBV5-1 and J is TRBJ1-4; 9 bases are a match to TRBD1. The CDR3 contains 16 residues. V lost 0 bases and J lost 8; bases outside the gene matches: 8. CDR1 SGHRS and CDR2 YFSETQ come from the germline V gene. CDR3 loop: CASSLAPGTGREKLFF. Here the CDR3 DNA reads TGCGCCAGCAGCTTGGCGCCCGGGACAGGGAGGGAAAAACTGTTTTTT.

Only a few counts were recorded for this clone. The chain uses TRBV28 and TRBJ2-6, with 9 bases matching TRBD2. Looked up from germline, CDR1 is MDHEN and CDR2 is SYDVKM. V lost 6 bases and J lost 0; bases outside the gene matches: 15. The length of the CDR3 is 20 residues. CDR3 DNA sequence: TGTGCCAGCAGACGTACCGGGACTAGCCTTACTCGCTCTGGGGCCAACGTCCTGACTTTC. Translated: CASRRTGTSLTRSGANVLTF.

The rearrangement joins TRBV15 to TRBJ1-2, with D unresolved. Germline values: CDR1 LNHNV, CDR2 YYDKDF (reference sequence). The CDR3 runs to 14 residues. V lost 0 bases and J 1 base, leaving 6 bases between the germline ends. The CDR3 region is CATSRDLDNYGYTF. CDR3 DNA sequence: TGTGCCACCAGCAGAGATCTAGATAACTATGGCTACACCTTC.

This clone appeared once. The V gene is TRBV5-6, the J gene TRBJ1-5; tentative D call: TRBD1 (6 bases). CDR3 length: 18 amino acids. Germline V gene sequence: CDR1 SGHDT, CDR2 YYEEEE. With 2 bases removed from V and 0 bases from J, the gap between germline ends came to 18 bases. CDR3 DNA: TGTGCCAGCAGCTTAGGGGGAGGGCAGATTTATAGCAATCAGCCCCAGCATTTT. Translating it yields CASSLGGGQIYSNQPQHF.

The chain's CDR3 is CATSRDLAGGIHEQYF. DNA of the CDR3: TGTGCCACCAGCAGAGATCTAGCGGGAGGTATCCACGAGCAGTACTTC. This chain connects TRBV15 to TRBJ2-7, with 11 bases fitting TRBD2. This CDR3 is 16 amino acids long. CDR1 and CDR2 from the germline V gene are LNHNV and YYDKDF (reference sequence). Trimming removed 0 bases from V and 5 bases from J; junction bases left unmatched: 6.

A single count supports this clone. V and J are TRBV15 and TRBJ1-5; 9 bases agree with TRBD1. The junction had 9 bases not matched to a gene; V was cut back by 0 bases and J by 3 bases. The CDR3 extends over 18 amino acids. Germline V lookup: CDR1 LNHNV, CDR2 YYDKDF (reference sequence). The CDR3 loop is CATSRDRMGTGLNQPQHF. CDR3 DNA: TGTGCCACCAGCAGAGATAGAATGGGGACAGGGCTCAATCAGCCCCAGCATTTT. Looking up the rest from reference TRBV15 and TRBJ1-5 gives the full variable domain: DAMVIQNPRYQVTQFGKPVTLSCSQTLNHNVMYWYQQKSSQAPKLLFHYYDKDFNNEADTPDNFQSRRPNTSFCFLDIRSPGLGDTAMYLCATSRDRMGTGLNQPQHFGDGTRLSIL.

The CDR3 protein is CAISLQGNQPQHF. In nucleotides, the CDR3 is TGTGCCATATCCTTACAGGGAAATCAGCCCCAGCATTTT. The gene calls are TRBV19 and TRBJ1-5; D might be TRBD1 (6 bases). V was pared by 10 bases and J by 4 bases, with 14 bases between. The CDR3 has 13 amino acids. CDR1 and CDR2 (germline): LNHDA, SQIVND (reference sequence).

CDR3 nucleotides: TGTGCCAGCAGTTACCCCGGGACAGGGAAAAGCTACGAGCAGTACTTC. Amino acids: CASSYPGTGKSYEQYF. The V call is TRBV6-6, the J call TRBJ2-7; 9 nucleotides line up with TRBD1. There are 16 residues in the CDR3. Germline CDR1 MNHNY, CDR2 SVGAGI (reference sequence). Trimming cost V 2 bases and J 3 bases; bases outside gene matches: 8.